This T cell receptor (beta chain) was sequenced for a study of tumor-infiltrating lymphocytes in glioblastoma multiforme. The ends lost 7 bases at V and 6 bases at J; junction bases unmatched: 16. Looked up from germline, CDR1 is SGHRS and CDR2 is YFSETQ. This CDR3 contains 15 residues. Three nested ARM-PCR rounds with V-beta and C-beta primers built TCRB libraries. One entry per CDR3 protein, called by TCRdb with MiXCR from the multiplex PCR reads. Of approximately 10,000 distinct CDR3 sequences listed, just over 65% are singletons. This sequence joins TRBV5-1 and TRBJ2-7, with TRBD2 matching over 7 bases. This receptor was obtained from a male donor with glioblastoma. Sequencing was carried out using brain tumor tissue. The CDR3 loop reads CASLAGGSVLFEQYF. CDR3 DNA: TGCGCCAGCTTGGCCGGGGGGAGCGTCTTATTCGAGCAGTACTTC.